These T cell receptor beta chains were read from a single sample in a study of T cell repertoires in cytomegalovirus infection. One entry per CDR3 protein results from TCRdb running MiXCR on the reads. The data contain roughly 640,000 distinct CDR3 sequences, more than 20% of them singletons. Input material: CD8+ T cells from PBMCs. The receptors come from a human donor in good health (CMV status not recorded). Some clones in this sample may be carry-over from other donors' samples. CDR3s include the opening cysteine and the closing phenylalanine or tryptophan. Fields, in order: V gene, D gene, clone size, J gene, CDR3 DNA, CDR3 protein. A D gene is named only where the DNA matches it firmly. The size field is filled for only some rows; it gives once, few, many or a size class.

v_call: TRBV11-1; d_call: NA; clone_size: NA; j_call: TRBJ2-5; cdr3_nt: TGTGCCAGCAGCTTAAATACAGTCCCGGAGACCCAGTACTTC; cdr3_aa: CASSLNTVPETQYF
v_call: TRBV7-9; d_call: NA; clone_size: few; j_call: TRBJ2-7; cdr3_nt: TGTGCCAGCAGCTCACGATCAGGAGAGCAGTACTTC; cdr3_aa: CASSSRSGEQYF
v_call: TRBV7-2; d_call: NA; clone_size: many; j_call: TRBJ2-2; cdr3_nt: TGTGCCAGCAGCTTAGGACGGGGGGCGGTCACCGGGGAGCTGTTTTTT; cdr3_aa: CASSLGRGAVTGELFF
v_call: TRBV7-9; d_call: TRBD1; clone_size: many; j_call: TRBJ1-2; cdr3_nt: TGTGCCAGCAGCTCCCCCGGACAGGGGTTGGGCTATGGCTACACCTTC; cdr3_aa: CASSSPGQGLGYGYTF
v_call: TRBV5-5; d_call: NA; clone_size: many; j_call: TRBJ2-5; cdr3_nt: TGTGCCAGCAGCTTGGCTCCCAGGCCAGGACAAGAGACCCAGTACTTC; cdr3_aa: CASSLAPRPGQETQYF
v_call: TRBV13; d_call: NA; clone_size: few; j_call: TRBJ2-5; cdr3_nt: TGTGCCAGCAGCGCCCTGGGTCCGGGCGTCGAGACCCAGTACTTC; cdr3_aa: CASSALGPGVETQYF
v_call: TRBV9; d_call: TRBD2; clone_size: few; j_call: TRBJ2-2; cdr3_nt: TGTGCCAGCAGCCCGCGACTAGCGGCCCACACCGGGGAGCTGTTTTTT; cdr3_aa: CASSPRLAAHTGELFF
v_call: TRBV6-1; d_call: NA; clone_size: NA; j_call: TRBJ2-1; cdr3_nt: TGTGCCAGCAGCCGGGGGCAACACAATGAGCAGTTCTTC; cdr3_aa: CASSRGQHNEQFF
v_call: TRBV4-3; d_call: NA; clone_size: NA; j_call: TRBJ1-4; cdr3_nt: TGCGCCAGCAGTCCGATCGAGGGGGGAACAACTAATGAAAAACTGTTTTTT; cdr3_aa: CASSPIEGGTTNEKLFF
v_call: TRBV7-2; d_call: NA; clone_size: many; j_call: TRBJ2-1; cdr3_nt: TGTGCCAGCAGCTTAGCTGATCTCCCTTTGACAGCCGTGCCCTACAATGAGCAGTTCTTC; cdr3_aa: CASSLADLPLTAVPYNEQFF
v_call: TRBV19; d_call: NA; clone_size: few; j_call: TRBJ1-1; cdr3_nt: TGTGCCAGTTACCGAGGGTGGTCAGCTTTCTTT; cdr3_aa: CASYRGWSAFF
v_call: TRBV7-6; d_call: TRBD2; clone_size: many; j_call: TRBJ2-1; cdr3_nt: TGTGCCAGCAGCTTTAGCGGGGGGAGCTCCTACAATGAGCAGTTCTTC; cdr3_aa: CASSFSGGSSYNEQFF
v_call: TRBV28; d_call: NA; clone_size: few; j_call: TRBJ2-1; cdr3_nt: TGTGCCAGCAGTTCCCCGGGGAGAACTACCTACAATGAGCAGTTCTTC; cdr3_aa: CASSSPGRTTYNEQFF
v_call: TRBV5-1; d_call: TRBD1; clone_size: NA; j_call: TRBJ2-7; cdr3_nt: TGCGCCAGCACCGCCGGGACAGGGGCCTACGAGCAGTACTTC; cdr3_aa: CASTAGTGAYEQYF
v_call: TRBV7-2; d_call: TRBD1; clone_size: few; j_call: TRBJ1-1; cdr3_nt: TGTGCCAGCAGTTCGGGACAGGGGTTT; cdr3_aa: CASSSGQGF
v_call: TRBV6-1; d_call: NA; clone_size: NA; j_call: TRBJ2-1; cdr3_nt: TGTGCCAGCCGTGAATCTACGGGCTACGAGCAGTTCTTC; cdr3_aa: CASRESTGYEQFF
v_call: TRBV7-6; d_call: NA; clone_size: many; j_call: TRBJ1-1; cdr3_nt: TGTGCCAGCAGCCCTTGGGAGTCTGGGAACACTGAAGCTTTCTTT; cdr3_aa: CASSPWESGNTEAFF
v_call: TRBV5-5; d_call: TRBD1; clone_size: many; j_call: TRBJ2-4; cdr3_nt: TGTGCCAGCAGCTCCGGACAGGGACTGATCGAAAACATTCAGTACTTC; cdr3_aa: CASSSGQGLIENIQYF
v_call: TRBV29-1; d_call: NA; clone_size: few; j_call: TRBJ1-1; cdr3_nt: TGCAGCGTTGAGTCGGGAAGGAACACTGAAGCTTTCTTT; cdr3_aa: CSVESGRNTEAFF
v_call: TRBV7-2; d_call: TRBD2; clone_size: many; j_call: TRBJ2-1; cdr3_nt: TGTGCCAGCAGCTCGACCGGGGGGGCGGGGAATGAGCAGTTCTTC; cdr3_aa: CASSSTGGAGNEQFF
v_call: TRBV7-2; d_call: NA; clone_size: many; j_call: TRBJ2-3; cdr3_nt: TGTGCCAGCAGCTTAACTACTTATAGTACAGATACGCAGTATTTT; cdr3_aa: CASSLTTYSTDTQYF
v_call: TRBV20-1; d_call: TRBD2; clone_size: NA; j_call: TRBJ2-1; cdr3_nt: TGCAGTGCTAGAGATTTGAGCGGGGGCCTCTCGAGCTCCTACAATGAGCAGTTCTTC; cdr3_aa: CSARDLSGGLSSSYNEQFF
v_call: TRBV15; d_call: TRBD2; clone_size: few; j_call: TRBJ2-5; cdr3_nt: TGTGCCACCAGCAACCGCGGGGGGTACGAGACCCAGTACTTC; cdr3_aa: CATSNRGGYETQYF
v_call: TRBV29-1; d_call: NA; clone_size: few; j_call: TRBJ1-2; cdr3_nt: TGCAGCGTTCCGGAGGGCTGGGGCTATGGCTACACCTTC; cdr3_aa: CSVPEGWGYGYTF
v_call: TRBV6-5; d_call: NA; clone_size: NA; j_call: TRBJ1-2; cdr3_nt: TGTGCCAGCAGTCCCCCCAGGACTTTCAACATTTCTAACTATGGCTACACCTTC; cdr3_aa: CASSPPRTFNISNYGYTF
v_call: TRBV9; d_call: NA; clone_size: many; j_call: TRBJ2-1; cdr3_nt: TGTGCCAGCAACACCGGGGGCTCAACCTACAATGAGCAGTTCTTC; cdr3_aa: CASNTGGSTYNEQFF
v_call: TRBV20-1; d_call: NA; clone_size: NA; j_call: TRBJ2-7; cdr3_nt: TGCAGTGCTAGTGGGCAGATTGGCTACGAGCAGTACTTC; cdr3_aa: CSASGQIGYEQYF
v_call: TRBV7-8; d_call: NA; clone_size: NA; j_call: TRBJ1-5; cdr3_nt: TGTGCCAGCAGCCTTCAATCACCACGGCCCCAGCATTTT; cdr3_aa: CASSLQSPRPQHF
v_call: TRBV4-1; d_call: TRBD1; clone_size: NA; j_call: TRBJ2-1; cdr3_nt: TGCGCCAGCAACGATGGACAGGGGGCAGGTGAGCAGTTCTTC; cdr3_aa: CASNDGQGAGEQFF
v_call: TRBV12-3/TRBV12-4; d_call: NA; clone_size: NA; j_call: TRBJ2-5; cdr3_nt: TGTGCCAGCAGCCCCGGGTCGAAGGGAGAGACCCAGTACTTC; cdr3_aa: CASSPGSKGETQYF
v_call: TRBV7-6; d_call: TRBD2; clone_size: many; j_call: TRBJ2-3; cdr3_nt: TGTGCCAGCAGCCCGGCCCCGGCCGGGGGGTACACAGATACGCAGTATTTT; cdr3_aa: CASSPAPAGGYTDTQYF
v_call: TRBV4-1; d_call: NA; clone_size: many; j_call: TRBJ1-4; cdr3_nt: TGCGCCAGCAGTTCGGGACCTAATGAAAAACTGTTTTTT; cdr3_aa: CASSSGPNEKLFF
v_call: TRBV10-3; d_call: TRBD1; clone_size: NA; j_call: TRBJ2-3; cdr3_nt: TGTGCCATCAGTGACCCCGGGACAGTCCCTACAGAGGGGCAGTATTTT; cdr3_aa: CAISDPGTVPTEGQYF
v_call: TRBV5-1; d_call: NA; clone_size: few; j_call: TRBJ2-2; cdr3_nt: TGCGCCAGCAGCTTGGCCAGCGGTGGCACCGGGGAGCTGTTTTTT; cdr3_aa: CASSLASGGTGELFF
v_call: TRBV7-3; d_call: NA; clone_size: NA; j_call: TRBJ1-1; cdr3_nt: TGTGCCAGCAGAAATTTGGGGGGGGACACTGAAGCTTTCTTT; cdr3_aa: CASRNLGGDTEAFF
v_call: TRBV27; d_call: TRBD2; clone_size: NA; j_call: TRBJ2-3; cdr3_nt: TGTGCCAGCAGGTTAGCGGCTAGCGGGGGGGTTCACACAGATACGCAGTATTTT; cdr3_aa: CASRLAASGGVHTDTQYF
v_call: TRBV6-5; d_call: TRBD1; clone_size: NA; j_call: TRBJ2-3; cdr3_nt: TGTGCCAGCAGGACCGGACAGGGGGTGTATTTT; cdr3_aa: CASRTGQGVYF
v_call: TRBV12-3/TRBV12-4; d_call: NA; clone_size: NA; j_call: TRBJ2-5; cdr3_nt: TGTGCCAGCAGTTTCATCGGCCAAGAGACCCAGTACTTC; cdr3_aa: CASSFIGQETQYF
v_call: TRBV6-5; d_call: NA; clone_size: many; j_call: TRBJ1-1; cdr3_nt: TGTGCCAGCAGCCCCAGGGTGGGCACTGAAGCTTTCTTT; cdr3_aa: CASSPRVGTEAFF
v_call: TRBV7-9; d_call: NA; clone_size: many; j_call: TRBJ1-2; cdr3_nt: TGTGCCAGCAGCTTCGCGGTGTCCAACTATGGCTACACCTTC; cdr3_aa: CASSFAVSNYGYTF
v_call: TRBV20-1; d_call: NA; clone_size: NA; j_call: TRBJ2-7; cdr3_nt: TGCAGTGCTAGAGAACGCGGGACATTCTCCTACGAGCAGTACTTC; cdr3_aa: CSARERGTFSYEQYF
v_call: TRBV28; d_call: NA; clone_size: NA; j_call: TRBJ1-6; cdr3_nt: TGTGCCAGCAGTGGGACCCCGGTGAGCTCCTATAATTCACCCCTCCACTTT; cdr3_aa: CASSGTPVSSYNSPLHF
v_call: TRBV29-1; d_call: NA; clone_size: few; j_call: TRBJ1-1; cdr3_nt: TGCAGCGTTGAAAGGCCCCTGCACACTGAAGCTTTCTTT; cdr3_aa: CSVERPLHTEAFF
v_call: TRBV28; d_call: TRBD1; clone_size: few; j_call: TRBJ2-5; cdr3_nt: TGTGCCAGCAGGAGGGACAGGCGACAAGAGACCCAGTACTTC; cdr3_aa: CASRRDRRQETQYF
v_call: TRBV6-2/TRBV6-3; d_call: NA; clone_size: NA; j_call: TRBJ1-2; cdr3_nt: TGTGCCAGCAGTTACTCGCGGGCTCCGAGGGATGGCTTCACCTTC; cdr3_aa: CASSYSRAPRDGFTF
v_call: TRBV14; d_call: TRBD2; clone_size: few; j_call: TRBJ2-7; cdr3_nt: TGTGCCAGCAGCCTCTTCGAGCGGGGCCCCTACGAGCAGTACTTC; cdr3_aa: CASSLFERGPYEQYF
v_call: TRBV4-1; d_call: TRBD2; clone_size: few; j_call: TRBJ2-7; cdr3_nt: TGCGCCAGCAGCCCGGGACTAGCGGGGGACCCATACGAGCAGTACTTC; cdr3_aa: CASSPGLAGDPYEQYF
v_call: TRBV23-1; d_call: TRBD1; clone_size: few; j_call: TRBJ1-5; cdr3_nt: TGCGCCAGCAGGCCGGGACAGCATAGCAATCAGCCCCAGCATTTT; cdr3_aa: CASRPGQHSNQPQHF
v_call: TRBV7-3; d_call: NA; clone_size: NA; j_call: TRBJ1-2; cdr3_nt: TGTGCCAGCAGCTCCTCAGTGGGATCCTATGGCTACACCTTC; cdr3_aa: CASSSSVGSYGYTF
v_call: TRBV7-2; d_call: NA; clone_size: many; j_call: TRBJ1-6; cdr3_nt: TGTGCCAGCAGCTTAGATCGGGGCCAATTGGGTTCACCCCTCCACTTT; cdr3_aa: CASSLDRGQLGSPLHF
v_call: TRBV27; d_call: TRBD2; clone_size: NA; j_call: TRBJ2-5; cdr3_nt: TGTGCCAGCAGTGTCTCTAGCGGGGTTCAAGAGACCCAGTACTTC; cdr3_aa: CASSVSSGVQETQYF
v_call: TRBV20-1; d_call: NA; clone_size: few; j_call: TRBJ2-1; cdr3_nt: TGCAGTGCTAGAGATATGCGGGAACTATTCAATGAGCAGTTCTTC; cdr3_aa: CSARDMRELFNEQFF
v_call: TRBV13; d_call: TRBD2; clone_size: NA; j_call: TRBJ2-5; cdr3_nt: TGTGCCAGCAGCTGGGGACTAGCGGGGGTTGAGACCCAGTACTTC; cdr3_aa: CASSWGLAGVETQYF